The 30 T cell receptor beta chains presented below share a single source sample, sequenced in a study of T cell changes during pregnancy in multiple sclerosis. Data came from immunoSEQ multiplex PCR; TCRdb stores just in-frame clones and leaves some out. The sample comprises 85,000 to 130,000 clones, about 90% of which are singletons, and 1.6% rests with the top ten. This specimen consisted of peripheral blood, obtained before pregnancy. These TCRs come from a female donor with multiple sclerosis, enrolled in a pregnancy study.

In this sample, this clone turned up a few times. The chain recombines TRBV6-1 with TRBJ1-4, with D possibly TRBD1 on 6 matching bases. Trimming left V 2 bases short and J 4 bases short, with 11 bases between. Looked up from germline, CDR1 is MNHNS and CDR2 is SASEGT. The length of the CDR3 is 15 residues. The CDR3 region is CASSETGLYNEKLFF. DNA for the CDR3: TGTGCCAGCAGTGAAACAGGGCTGTATAATGAAAAACTGTTTTTT.

This chain links TRBV6-4 with TRBJ2-3; TRBD2 aligns across 10 bases. CDR3 length: 15 residues. The ends lost 4 bases at V and 4 bases at J; junction bases unmatched: 5. Per germline, CDR1 MRHNA and CDR2 SNTAGT. CDR3 DNA sequence: TGTGCCAGCAGTGTGTTAGCGGGAGGCGCAGATACGCAGTATTTT. Its translation is CASSVLAGGADTQYF.

This chain links TRBV27 with TRBJ1-1; TRBD1 might be the D (6 bases). Germline V gene sequence: CDR1 MNHEY, CDR2 SMNVEV (reference sequence). V shed 5 bases and J shed 10 bases, with 17 bases lying between them. The CDR3 totals 13 residues. CDR3 sequence (DNA): TGTGCCAGCAGTCAGACTCAGGGGTATCGAGCTTTCTTT. Translation: CASSQTQGYRAFF.

V and J are TRBV7-9 and TRBJ2-5; a possible D gene is TRBD1 (6 bases). V gave up 4 bases and J gave up 5 bases, with 20 bases separating them. Germline V gene lookup returns CDR1 SEHNR and CDR2 FQNEAQ (reference sequence). The CDR3 has 16 residues. The CDR3 is CASSSQSGRGFETQYF. DNA for the CDR3: TGTGCCAGCAGCTCGCAGTCAGGCAGGGGCTTCGAGACCCAGTACTTC.

The chain is built from TRBV29-1 and TRBJ2-5, with a tentative D call TRBD1 (6 bases). Germline-derived CDR1 and CDR2 are SQVTM and ANQGSEA. The CDR3 runs 14 residues. The V end was cut by 6 bases, the J end by 2 bases, with 16 bases between. Written as DNA, the CDR3 is TGCAGCGTAGTTGTCCGGGACACACAAGAGACCCAGTACTTC. It translates to CSVVVRDTQETQYF.

This rearrangement joins TRBV18 to TRBJ2-3; TRBD2 is a possible D gene (7 bases). Looked up from germline, CDR1 is KGHSH and CDR2 is LQKENI. V lost 5 bases and J lost 1, with 19 bases in between. This CDR3 spans 17 amino acids. Here the CDR3 DNA reads TGTGCCAGCTCAACATCTATACGGGGGGCTGGCACAGATACGCAGTATTTT. This encodes CASSTSIRGAGTDTQYF.

This clone was recorded once. The chain recombines TRBV11-2 with TRBJ2-3; D remains ambiguous. V was trimmed by 5 bases and J by 2 bases, leaving 5 bases between them. The germline V gene has CDR1 SGHAT and CDR2 FQNNGV. The CDR3 length is 12 residues. The CDR3: CASSQNTDTQYF. For the CDR3, the DNA is TGTGCCAGCAGCCAGAACACAGATACGCAGTATTTT.

V gene TRBV2 combines with J gene TRBJ2-5; 8 bases are a match to TRBD1. The CDR3 loop spans 13 amino acids. CDR1 and CDR2 from the germline V gene are SNHLY and FYNNEI. V dropped 6 bases and J dropped 4; count of bases not matched to a gene: 4. The CDR3 reads CASRQGARETQYF. Written as DNA, the CDR3 is TGTGCCAGCAGGCAGGGGGCGAGAGAGACCCAGTACTTC.

The chain couples TRBV11-2 to TRBJ2-1, with 10 bases that match TRBD2. This CDR3 contains 16 residues. Germline lookup yields CDR1 SGHAT and CDR2 FQNNGV. Trimming removed 4 bases from V and 0 bases from J; junction bases left unmatched: 3. The CDR3 nucleotides read TGTGCCAGCAGCTCTAGCGGGAGCAGCTCCTACAATGAGCAGTTCTTC. Translation: CASSSSGSSSYNEQFF.

J is TRBJ2-5 and V is TRBV11-2, with TRBD2 matching 7 bases. The CDR3 is 14 residues long. The germline gives CDR1 SGHAT, CDR2 FQNNGV. Germline trimming cut 3 bases from V and 5 bases from J; bases unmatched to any gene: 6. In DNA, the CDR3 is TGTGCCAGCAGCTTCAGGCGGGAGCGGGAGACCCAGTACTTC. Its protein product is CASSFRRERETQYF.

The chain is built from TRBV2 and TRBJ1-5; 7 positions agree with TRBD1. Germline V gene data show CDR1 as SNHLY and CDR2 as FYNNEI. V shed 1 base, J shed 0 bases, and the junction held 9 bases outside the gene matches. This CDR3 has 18 amino acids. The CDR3 DNA is TGTGCCAGCAGTGAAGTTCTCGGGACAGCTTATAGCAATCAGCCCCAGCATTTT. Protein sequence: CASSEVLGTAYSNQPQHF.

This rearrangement joins TRBV25-1 to TRBJ2-1; D ambiguous. Germline CDR1 and CDR2: MGHDK and SYGVNS. The CDR3 is 11 amino acids. Trimming removed 4 bases at V and 6 bases at J, with 4 bases between. CDR3 residues: CASSALNEQFF. CDR3 coding DNA: TGTGCCAGCAGTGCTCTCAATGAGCAGTTCTTC.

V is TRBV10-3 and J is TRBJ2-1; D remains unclear. V was cut by 2 bases and J by 5 bases, with 7 bases left in between. The V gene's germline CDR1 is ENHRY and CDR2 SYGVKD. There are 13 residues in the CDR3. The CDR3 DNA follows: TGTGCCATCAGTGAGCCGTCTAACAATGAGCAGTTCTTC. Protein sequence: CAISEPSNNEQFF.

This clone was seen once. The chain's CDR3 is CASSLSNSGIDNEQFF. The CDR3 coding sequence is TGTGCCAGCAGCTTAAGCAATAGCGGGATCGACAATGAGCAGTTCTTC. The J gene is TRBJ2-1, the V gene TRBV7-3, with 8 bases identical to TRBD2. J gave up 5 bases and V 1 base, and 7 bases lay outside the gene matches. Germline CDR1 and CDR2: SGHTA and FQGTGA. This CDR3 comprises 16 residues.

This clone was seen more than once but under ten times. The chain has TRBV2 and TRBJ2-7; 8 nucleotides line up with TRBD1. This CDR3 spans 11 amino acids. Germline V gene lookup returns CDR1 SNHLY and CDR2 FYNNEI. V gave up 6 bases and J gave up 5 bases; unmatched junction bases: 0. The CDR3 DNA sequence: TGTGCCAGCAGGGACAGGGACGAGCAGTACTTC. Translated: CASRDRDEQYF.

The rearrangement joins TRBV5-6 to TRBJ1-4, with a tentative D call TRBD1 (6 bases). The CDR3 has 13 amino acids. The V and J ends lost 5 bases and 3 bases respectively, with 8 bases between them. Germline V gene lookup returns CDR1 SGHDT and CDR2 YYEEEE. The CDR3 spells CASRDRANEKLFF. CDR3 bases: TGTGCCAGCAGGGACAGAGCTAATGAAAAACTGTTTTTT.

This chain links TRBV4-3 with TRBJ2-2; D not resolved. The CDR3 sequence is 13 residues long. The V gene lost 0 bases and the J gene lost 7 bases, with 6 bases spanning the gap. Germline loops: CDR1 LGHNA, CDR2 YSLEER. CDR3 coding DNA: TGCGCCAGCAGCCAAGATGTTAACGGGGAGCTGTTTTTT. This codes for CASSQDVNGELFF.

Of note for this clone: Other nucleotide sequences from this sample produce the same CDR3. The V call is TRBV29-1, the J call TRBJ2-5, with 9 bases fitting TRBD2. CDR3 length: 12 residues. Trimming at V came to 6 bases and at J to 3 bases, leaving 2 bases not matched to a gene. CDR1 and CDR2 from the germline V gene are SQVTM and ANQGSEA. CDR3 in DNA: TGCAGCGTCTTAGCGGGAGAAGAGACCCAGTACTTC. It codes for CSVLAGEETQYF.

The CDR3 sequence: CASSLAGDTLYEQYF. The CDR3 nucleotides read TGTGCCAGCAGCTTAGCCGGGGACACACTATACGAGCAGTACTTC. V usage is TRBV7-6 and J usage is TRBJ2-7; a weak D match, TRBD1 (6 bases). Looked up from germline, CDR1 is SGHVS and CDR2 is FNYEAQ. V shed 0 bases and J shed 4 bases, with 13 bases lying between them. The CDR3 is 15 residues long.

The V and J genes are TRBV2 and TRBJ2-6; weak D call: TRBD1 (5 bases). This CDR3 is built from 13 residues. With 7 bases removed from V and 2 bases from J, the gap between germline ends came to 6 bases. In germline, CDR1 is SNHLY, CDR2 FYNNEI. CDR3 residues: CASKQAGANVLTF. In DNA, the CDR3 is TGTGCCAGCAAACAGGCTGGGGCCAACGTCCTGACTTTC.

This clone was counted only a few times. J is TRBJ2-1 and V is TRBV6-4, with TRBD2 identical over 8 bases. With 3 bases clipped from V and 7 bases from J, the junction kept 8 bases outside the gene matches. Germline CDR1 is MRHNA and CDR2 is SNTAGT. The CDR3 contains 15 residues. The CDR3 DNA reads as TGTGCCAGCAGTGAGATCGGGGGGGGGAATAATGAGCAGTTCTTC. Its translation is CASSEIGGGNNEQFF.

The chain joins TRBV30 to TRBJ2-7, with 9 positions matching TRBD2. Germline CDR1 reads GTSNPN; CDR2 reads SVGIG (reference sequence). With 2 bases clipped from V and 0 bases from J, the junction kept 8 bases outside the gene matches. The CDR3 is made up of 16 amino acids. The CDR3 protein is CAWSSSGRTFSYEQYF. Written as DNA, the CDR3 is TGTGCCTGGAGTTCCAGCGGGAGGACATTCTCCTACGAGCAGTACTTC. Together with reference TRBV30 and TRBJ2-7, the CDR3 gives the full variable domain: SQTIHQWPATLVQPVGSPLSLECTVEGTSNPNLYWYRQAAGRGLQLLFYSVGIGQISSEVPQNLSASRPQDRQFILSSKKLLLSDSGFYLCAWSSSGRTFSYEQYFGPGTRLTVT.

The rearrangement links TRBV4-1 to TRBJ1-2; TRBD1 aligns across 7 bases. The CDR3 consists of 14 residues. Per germline, CDR1 MGHRA and CDR2 YSYEKL. V shed 4 bases, J shed 8 bases, and the junction held 10 bases outside the gene matches. CDR3 coding DNA: TGCGCCAGCAGCCCGACCCAGGGGGACGGAGGCTACACCTTC. Protein product: CASSPTQGDGGYTF.

J is TRBJ1-1 and V is TRBV7-9; the D is unclear. V lost 5 bases and J lost 0, with 7 bases in between. This CDR3 spans 13 amino acids. Germline loops: CDR1 SEHNR, CDR2 FQNEAQ (reference sequence). This chain's CDR3 is CASSLQLNTEAFF. In nucleotides, the CDR3 is TGTGCCAGCAGCCTACAGCTGAACACTGAAGCTTTCTTT. Combining the CDR3 with reference TRBV7-9 and TRBJ1-1 gives the whole variable domain DTGVSQNPRHKITKRGQNVTFRCDPISEHNRLYWYRQTLGQGPEFLTYFQNEAQLEKSRLLSDRFSAERPKGSFSTLEIQRTEQGDSAMYLCASSLQLNTEAFFGQGTRLTVV.

V usage is TRBV30 and J usage is TRBJ2-7, with TRBD1 identical over 9 bases. CDR1 is GTSNPN and CDR2 is SVGIG in the germline V gene (reference sequence). CDR3 length equals 12 residues. V lost 4 bases to trimming and J lost 3 bases; unmatched junction nucleotides: 1. CDR3 in amino acids: CAWTTGGYEQYF. CDR3 in DNA: TGTGCCTGGACGACAGGGGGCTACGAGCAGTACTTC. Based on the CDR3 plus reference TRBV30 and TRBJ2-7, the full variable domain is SQTIHQWPATLVQPVGSPLSLECTVEGTSNPNLYWYRQAAGRGLQLLFYSVGIGQISSEVPQNLSASRPQDRQFILSSKKLLLSDSGFYLCAWTTGGYEQYFGPGTRLTVT.

The gene calls are TRBV6-6 and TRBJ2-7; D possibly corresponds to TRBD2 (6 bases). The germline V and J ends were trimmed by 2 bases and 3 bases, with 11 bases remaining between them. The CDR3 loop spans 14 amino acids. The germline V gene encodes CDR1 MNHNY and CDR2 SVGAGI (reference sequence). CDR3 DNA: TGTGCCAGCAGTTACGGGCGGGGACGCTACGAGCAGTACTTC. It encodes CASSYGRGRYEQYF.

V and J are TRBV7-9 and TRBJ1-2; no clear D gene. The CDR3 extends over 15 amino acids. Germline V lookup: CDR1 SEHNR, CDR2 FQNEAQ (reference sequence). Deletions cut 0 bases from V and 6 bases from J, with 14 bases between. CDR3 region: CASSLAEAASHGYTF. The CDR3 nucleotides are TGTGCCAGCAGCTTAGCGGAGGCAGCCTCCCATGGCTACACCTTC.

The chain has TRBV7-3 and TRBJ2-1, with 13 bases fitting TRBD2. V lost 5 bases, J lost 4 bases, and 2 bases stayed unmatched. Germline CDR1 SGHTA, CDR2 FQGTGA. The CDR3 consists of 15 residues. CDR3 region: CASSPTSGGYNEQFF. CDR3 coding DNA: TGTGCCAGCAGCCCGACTAGCGGGGGGTACAATGAGCAGTTCTTC.

The J gene is TRBJ1-2, the V gene TRBV5-8, with TRBD1 matching 12 bases. Germline loops: CDR1 SGHTS, CDR2 YDEGEE. The CDR3 runs to 13 residues. The ends lost 5 bases at V and 8 bases at J; junction bases unmatched: 4. As DNA, the CDR3 is TGTGCCAGCAGGGGACAGGGGGCATACGGCTACACCTTC. As protein: CASRGQGAYGYTF.

V and J are TRBV5-6 and TRBJ1-2, with D possibly matching TRBD1 (5 bases). V lost 5 bases to trimming and J lost 9 bases, with 17 bases between them. The CDR3 totals 13 residues. The germline V gene encodes CDR1 SGHDT and CDR2 YYEEEE. CDR3 sequence reads: CASSLQGHASYTF. CDR3 nucleotides: TGTGCCAGCAGTCTTCAGGGCCATGCTAGCTACACCTTC.